This T cell receptor beta chain is drawn from a study of OX40 agonist ivuxolimab in advanced cancers. Concerning the study at large: Ivuxolimab, which targeted the costimulatory receptor OX40 (CD134), was an agonistic, fully human IgG2 monoclonal antibody. Peripheral TCRbeta sequencing was intended to test whether TCR sequence diversity was altered and clonal T-cell expansion was caused by ivuxolimab. Intravenous ivuxolimab was administered to patients every 2 weeks at six dose levels: 0.01, 0.1, 0.3, 1.5, 3 and 10 mg/kg. The monotherapy dose-escalation portion (N = 52 patients) of the phase I ivuxolimab trial is reported in the paper. Of the approximately 50 dose-escalation patients, hepatocellular carcinoma was present in approximately 20, melanoma in about 15, renal cell carcinoma in 9 and head and neck cancer in 9. Prior anti-PD-1, anti-PD-L1 or anti-CTLA-4 therapy was permitted, and checkpoint inhibitors had been received by about 44% of dose-escalation patients. Partial responses occurred in three dose-escalation patients: two with cutaneous melanoma and one with hepatocellular carcinoma. In the dose-escalation cohort, 65% to 85% of patients were male, and the mean age was around 65 years with a range of 23 to 79.

Here is what the overall study found, with its caveats: At doses from 0.1 to 3.0 mg/kg, clonal expansion was seen in both CD4+ and CD8+ blood T cells between baseline and week 6. Partial responders in the 0.1-3.0 mg/kg groups had among the lowest normalized peripheral clonal expansion, especially among CD8+ T cells. Low levels of normalized T-cell clonal expansion were also seen in some patients who did not respond. After ivuxolimab, expanded clones were on average more numerous among CD8+ T cells than among CD4+ T cells. Antigen specificity was not determined for the clonally expanded peripheral T cells.

In regard to this clone: Its antigen remains undetermined. No much larger clone is present one base from it, and per-base qualities are unavailable.

The trial excluded patients who had a history of autoimmune disease or who were on systemic immunosuppression. Peripheral blood for TCR sequencing was collected from all dose cohorts at baseline, on cycle 4 day 1, and on cycle 7 day 1. The samples were drawn from a first-in-human, open-label, multicenter phase I dose-escalation trial of ivuxolimab. Adults with locally advanced or metastatic head and neck squamous cell, hepatocellular, melanoma or renal cell carcinoma were enrolled in the trial. CD4+ and CD8+ T cells were sorted separately from peripheral blood before TCR sequencing. From V the trimming removes 6 bases and from J it removes 2 bases, while the gene matches leave 6 bases of the junction unaccounted for. The CDR3 goes from the cysteine to the phenylalanine over 15 residues. Of all the DNA, just the CDR3 is kept, 45 bases in frame from base 1. Reading the germline V gene gives CDR1 KGHSH and CDR2 LQKENI.

For sequencing of the TCRbeta CDR3 region, genomic DNA was extracted from the sorted cells. The immunoSEQ Assay was used to sequence the TCRbeta CDR3 regions. The clones in this table, taken by TCRdb from immuneACCESS, are in-frame only. Not every clone is retained; where verified, under half of the shortfall comes from an unresolved V gene, and the cause of the rest is unknown. Recorded for this sample are roughly 98,000 clones; just under 85% of them occurred a single time. The top ten clones comprise around 1.6% of the sample. This TCR came from an adult with an advanced solid tumor such as melanoma, head and neck, liver or kidney cancer. The rearranged chain carries TRBV18 and TRBJ1-2, with 10 bases aligning to TRBD1. The sample was CD4+ or CD8+ T cells sorted from blood, taken in a trial of the OX40 agonist ivuxolimab. At the DNA level, the sequence is TGTGCCAGCTCCCAGAAGACAGGGGGCAACTATGGCTACACCTTC. Its protein is CASSQKTGGNYGYTF.